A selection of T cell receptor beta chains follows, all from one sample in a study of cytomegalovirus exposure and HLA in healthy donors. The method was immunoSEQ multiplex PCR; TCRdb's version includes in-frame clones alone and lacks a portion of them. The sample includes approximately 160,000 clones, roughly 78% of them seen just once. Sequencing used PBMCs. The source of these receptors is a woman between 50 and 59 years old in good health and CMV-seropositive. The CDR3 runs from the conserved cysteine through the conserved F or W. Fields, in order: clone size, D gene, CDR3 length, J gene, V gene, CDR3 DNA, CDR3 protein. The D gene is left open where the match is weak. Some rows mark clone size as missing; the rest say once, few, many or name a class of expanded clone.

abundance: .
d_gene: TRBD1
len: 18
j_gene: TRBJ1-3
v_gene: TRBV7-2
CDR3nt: TGTGCCAGCAGCCTCCGGGACAGGGGATTTGTGACTGGAAACACCATATATTTT
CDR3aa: CASSLRDRGFVTGNTIYF

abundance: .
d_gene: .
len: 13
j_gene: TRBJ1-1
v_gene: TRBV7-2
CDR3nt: TGTGCCAGCAGCTCAACCCTCAGTCCTGAAGCTTTCTTT
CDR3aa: CASSSTLSPEAFF

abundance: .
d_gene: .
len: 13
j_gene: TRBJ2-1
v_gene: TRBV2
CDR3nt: TGTGCCAGCAGAACGGGACTTAGCAATGAGCAGTTCTTC
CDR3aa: CASRTGLSNEQFF

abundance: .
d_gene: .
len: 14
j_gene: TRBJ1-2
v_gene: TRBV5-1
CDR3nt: TGCGCCAGCAGCTTGGATCCGGGGAACTGTGGCTACACCTTC
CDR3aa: CASSLDPGNCGYTF

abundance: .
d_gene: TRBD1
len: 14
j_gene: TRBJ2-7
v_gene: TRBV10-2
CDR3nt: TGCGCCAGCAGTAGGGGGACAGGAGGCTACGAGCAGTACTTC
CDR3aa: CASSRGTGGYEQYF

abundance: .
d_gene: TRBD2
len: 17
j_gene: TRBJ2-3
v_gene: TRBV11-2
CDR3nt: TGTGCCAGCAGCTTAGTCCTTAGCGGGGGGACGGCAGATACGCAGTATTTT
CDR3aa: CASSLVLSGGTADTQYF

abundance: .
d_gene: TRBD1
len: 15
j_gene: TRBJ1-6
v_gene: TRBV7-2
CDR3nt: TGTGCCAGCAGCTTAGAGGACAGGGCCACTTCACCCCTCCACTTT
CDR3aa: CASSLEDRATSPLHF

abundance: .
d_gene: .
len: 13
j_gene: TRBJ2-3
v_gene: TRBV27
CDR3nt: TGTGCCAGCAGTTTAGAAAGCTGGGATACGCAGTATTTT
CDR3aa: CASSLESWDTQYF

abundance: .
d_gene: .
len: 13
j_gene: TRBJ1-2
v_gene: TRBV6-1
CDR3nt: TGTGCCAGCAGAGAGACAACCGCTTATGGCTACACCTTC
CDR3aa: CASRETTAYGYTF

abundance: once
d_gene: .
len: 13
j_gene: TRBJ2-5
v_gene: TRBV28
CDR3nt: TGTGCCAGCAGCCTCCTCGGAGGACTCGGGCAGTACTTC
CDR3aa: CASSLLGGLGQYF

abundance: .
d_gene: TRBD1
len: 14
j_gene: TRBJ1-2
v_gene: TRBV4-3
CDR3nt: TGCGCCAGCAGCCACCTTAACAGGGGTCGAGGCTACACCTTC
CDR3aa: CASSHLNRGRGYTF

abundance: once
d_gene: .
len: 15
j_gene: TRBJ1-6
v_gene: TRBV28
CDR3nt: TGTGCCAGCAGACTTCAGGGGATATTCAGGTCACCCCTCCACTTT
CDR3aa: CASRLQGIFRSPLHF

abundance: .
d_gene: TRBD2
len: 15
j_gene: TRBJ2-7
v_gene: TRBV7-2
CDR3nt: TGTGCCAGCAGCAGCCGGACTAGCGGGACCTACGAGCAGTACTTC
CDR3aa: CASSSRTSGTYEQYF

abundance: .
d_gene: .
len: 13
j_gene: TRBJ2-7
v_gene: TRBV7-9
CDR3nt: TGTGCCAGCAGGCACACTCAGGGCCGCGAGCAGTACTTC
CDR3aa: CASRHTQGREQYF

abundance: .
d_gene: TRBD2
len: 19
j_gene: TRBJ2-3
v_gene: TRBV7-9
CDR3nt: TGTGCCAGCACCCTCGATTTAGGACTAGCGGGAGGATACACAGATACGCAGTATTTT
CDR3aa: CASTLDLGLAGGYTDTQYF

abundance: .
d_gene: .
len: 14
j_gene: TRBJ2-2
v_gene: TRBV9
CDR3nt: TGTGCCAGCAGCGTAGCGGTAAACACCGGGGAGCTGTTTTTT
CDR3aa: CASSVAVNTGELFF

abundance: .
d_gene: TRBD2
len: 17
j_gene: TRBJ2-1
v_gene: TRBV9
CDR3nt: TGTGCCAGCAGCTCACCCCCGACTAGCGAGGCCTACAATGAGCAGTTCTTC
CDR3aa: CASSSPPTSEAYNEQFF

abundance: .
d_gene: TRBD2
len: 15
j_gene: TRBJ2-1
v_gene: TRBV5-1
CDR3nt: TGCGCCAGCAGCTTGGGACTAGCGGAATACAATGAGCAGTTCTTC
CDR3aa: CASSLGLAEYNEQFF

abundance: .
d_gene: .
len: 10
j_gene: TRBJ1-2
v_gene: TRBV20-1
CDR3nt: TGCAGTGCTGGAGACATCGGCTACACCTTC
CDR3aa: CSAGDIGYTF

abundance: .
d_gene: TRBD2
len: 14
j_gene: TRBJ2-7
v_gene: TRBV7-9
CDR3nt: TGTTCCAGCAGTCTCGACGGGGGGGGTGGTGAGCAGTACTTC
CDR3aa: CSSSLDGGGGEQYF

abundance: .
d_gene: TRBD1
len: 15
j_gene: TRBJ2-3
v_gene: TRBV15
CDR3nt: TGTGCCACCAGCAGTAGGACAGGGGGCTGGGATACGCAGTATTTT
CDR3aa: CATSSRTGGWDTQYF

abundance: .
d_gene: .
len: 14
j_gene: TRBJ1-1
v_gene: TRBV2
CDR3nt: TGTGCCAGCAGTGTTCTCAGGTCTCAAACTGAAGCTTTCTTT
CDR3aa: CASSVLRSQTEAFF

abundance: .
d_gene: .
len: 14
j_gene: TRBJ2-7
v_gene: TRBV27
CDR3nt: TGTGCCAGCAGTTTCCGCAGGGCCACCTACGAGCAGTACTTC
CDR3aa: CASSFRRATYEQYF

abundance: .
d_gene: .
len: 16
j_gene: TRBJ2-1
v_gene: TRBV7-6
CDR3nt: TGTGCCAGCAGCTTAATGAGGACTGGAGGTTACAATGAGCAGTTCTTC
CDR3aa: CASSLMRTGGYNEQFF

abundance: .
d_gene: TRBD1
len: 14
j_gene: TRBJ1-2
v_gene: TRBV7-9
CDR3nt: TGTTCCAGCAACTCCCGGGACAGCATCTATGGCTACACCTTC
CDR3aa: CSSNSRDSIYGYTF

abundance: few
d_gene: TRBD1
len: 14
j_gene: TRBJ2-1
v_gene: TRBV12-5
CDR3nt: TGTGCTAGTGGTCAAGGACAGGGAAGCAATGAGCAGTTCTTC
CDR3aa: CASGQGQGSNEQFF

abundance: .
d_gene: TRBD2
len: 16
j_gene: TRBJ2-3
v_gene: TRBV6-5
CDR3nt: TGTGCCAGCAGTTACTCGGGGACTACCACCACAGATACGCAGTATTTT
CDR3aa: CASSYSGTTTTDTQYF

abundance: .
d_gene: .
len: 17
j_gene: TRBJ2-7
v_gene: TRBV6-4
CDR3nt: TGTGCCAGCAGTGGAGGAGGTCTACCCCTCCCTACGAAGGAGCAGTACTTC
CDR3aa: CASSGGGLPLPTKEQYF

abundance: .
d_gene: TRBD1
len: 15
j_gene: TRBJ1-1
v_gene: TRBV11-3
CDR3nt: TGTGCCAGCAGCCTGGGGGGGACAGGGGGCACTGAAGCTTTCTTT
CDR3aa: CASSLGGTGGTEAFF

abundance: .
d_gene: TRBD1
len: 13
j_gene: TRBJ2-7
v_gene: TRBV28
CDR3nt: TGTGCCAGCAGTTACAGGGGGGAAGGAGAGCAGTACTTC
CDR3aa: CASSYRGEGEQYF

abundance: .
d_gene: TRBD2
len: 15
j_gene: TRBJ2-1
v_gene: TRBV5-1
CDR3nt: TGCGCCAGCAGCTTAACGGGACTAGCGGGGGACGAGCAGTTCTTC
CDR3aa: CASSLTGLAGDEQFF